One T cell receptor beta chain is described in this entry. The data were taken from a study of blood T cell repertoires in COVID-19. Across the whole study: COVID-19 samples from acute and convalescent phases originated in the United States, Italy and Spain. The analysed material was cDNA or gDNA that came from T cells, B-cell-depleted T cells, or PBMCs.

In the original workflow: Amplification of reference gene primers provided the estimated nucleated cell counts. Clones were sequenced by immunoSEQ multiplex PCR, and TCRdb holds only the in-frame ones, with some missing. That table furnishes V, J and clone size, whereas the DNA furnished D and trimming. The sample carries tens of thousands of clones, 85% to 90% recorded once. Sequenced material: peripheral blood. This TCR was sampled from a man aged 35-49 years with acute or convalescent COVID-19.

In DNA form, the CDR3 reads TGTGCCAGCAGCTTGGTAAATTATGACAGCCCTTATCAGCCCCAGCATTTT. Translated, it gives CASSLVNYDSPYQPQHF. The chain carries TRBV5-8 and TRBJ1-5; D may be TRBD1 (5 bases). The length of the CDR3 is 17 residues. CDR1 SGHTS and CDR2 YDEGEE come from the germline V gene. V gave up 0 bases and J gave up 5 bases, with 18 bases separating them.